This TCR beta chain was documented in a study of blood T cell repertoires in COVID-19. The CDR3 runs 13 residues. Deletions cut 0 bases from V and 5 bases from J, with 4 bases between. Germline V gives CDR1 SGHTA, CDR2 FQGNSA. Measured with immunoSEQ multiplex PCR; TCRdb has only the in-frame clones, and not every one. The top ten clones hold around 10% of a sample with about 350,000 clones, about nine tenths of them seen once. Sequenced sample: peripheral blood. This TCR was recovered from a man aged 30 to 45 with COVID-19, enrolled during active disease. V and J are TRBV7-2 and TRBJ2-2; D gene ambiguous. This chain's CDR3 is CASSLARTGELFF. The CDR3 nucleotides are TGTGCCAGCAGCTTAGCTAGAACCGGGGAGCTGTTTTTT.